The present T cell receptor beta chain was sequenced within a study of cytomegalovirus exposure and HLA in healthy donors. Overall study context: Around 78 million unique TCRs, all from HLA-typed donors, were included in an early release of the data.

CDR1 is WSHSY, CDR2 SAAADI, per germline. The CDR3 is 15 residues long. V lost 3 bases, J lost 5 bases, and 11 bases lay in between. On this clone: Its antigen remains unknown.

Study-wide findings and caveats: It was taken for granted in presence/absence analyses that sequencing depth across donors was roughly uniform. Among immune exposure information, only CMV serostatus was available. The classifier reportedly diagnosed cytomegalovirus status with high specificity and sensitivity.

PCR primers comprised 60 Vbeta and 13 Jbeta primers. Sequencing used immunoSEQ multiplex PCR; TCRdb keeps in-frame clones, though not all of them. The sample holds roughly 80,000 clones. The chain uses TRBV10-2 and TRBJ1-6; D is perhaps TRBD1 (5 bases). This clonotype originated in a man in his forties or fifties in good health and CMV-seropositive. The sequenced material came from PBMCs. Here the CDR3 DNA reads TGCGCCAGCAGTGAAAGGGGCTTAGATAATTCACCCCTCCACTTT. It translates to CASSERGLDNSPLHF.